This TCR beta chain was obtained from a study of early T cells in non-severe SARS-CoV-2 infection. There are a few counts of this clonotype. Unique molecular identifiers were affixed to single, distinct cDNA molecules. MiXCR, run by TCRdb on the 5' RACE reads, gives a single entry per CDR3 protein. Among 30,000 to 40,000 distinct CDR3 sequences listed, roughly 5% were seen once. The trim removed 6 bases at V and 12 bases at J, leaving 5 bases unmatched. The germline V gene has CDR1 SNHLY and CDR2 FYNNEI. The CDR3 has 11 amino acids. The clonotype originates from an adult who was a healthcare worker with PCR-confirmed SARS-CoV-2 infection or an uninfected control (not recorded which). The sequencing used whole blood, collected at baseline. The V and J genes are TRBV2 and TRBJ2-1, with 7 bases aligning to TRBD2. CDR3 region: CASRVPSGQFF. CDR3 DNA: TGTGCCAGCAGAGTTCCTAGCGGGCAGTTCTTC. Drawing the rest from reference TRBV2 and TRBJ2-1, the complete variable domain is EPEVTQTPSHQVTQMGQEVILRCVPISNHLYFYWYRQILGQKVEFLVSFYNNEISEKSEIFDDQFSVERPDGSNFTLKIRSTKLEDSAMYFCASRVPSGQFFGPGTRLTVL.